Shown below are 29 T cell receptor beta chains from a single sample sequenced in a study of CD8 T cells in Susac syndrome. RNA totalling roughly 0.45 to 1 ug underwent reverse transcription with random hexamers. TCRdb reprocessed the immunoSEQ multiplex PCR reads with MiXCR, giving one entry per CDR3 protein. Of about 430,000 distinct CDR3 sequences in the sample, 75% to 90% were seen once. The sequenced sample consisted of CD8+ T cells from PBMCs. These receptors were collected from a human donor with multiple sclerosis.

J is TRBJ2-1 and V is TRBV25-1; D gene ambiguous. Germline loops: CDR1 MGHDK, CDR2 SYGVNS. This CDR3 has 18 amino acids. V lost 6 bases and J lost 0, with 21 bases in between. The CDR3 coding sequence is TGTGCCAGCAGCCCAGGTAGGGCACGTTATAGCTCCTACAATGAGCAGTTCTTC. Translated, it gives CASSPGRARYSSYNEQFF. The full variable domain, completed using reference TRBV25-1 and TRBJ2-1, is EADIYQTPRYLVIGTGKKITLECSQTMGHDKMYWYQQDPGMELHLIHYSYGVNSTEKGDLSSESTVSRIRTEHFPLTLESARPSHTSQYLCASSPGRARYSSYNEQFFGPGTRLTVL.

The chain combines TRBV5-6 with TRBJ1-1; no clear D. The CDR3 extends over 13 amino acids. Trimming shortened V by 4 bases and J by 10 bases, and 17 bases separated the two germline ends. From germline, CDR1 is SGHDT and CDR2 YYEEEE. The CDR3 DNA reads TGTGCCAGCAGCCCCCGACAAGCGAAAAGAGCTTTCTTT. The encoded protein is CASSPRQAKRAFF.

The chain is built from TRBV30 and TRBJ1-6; 8 bases match TRBD1. This CDR3 has 14 amino acids. Germline V gene lookup returns CDR1 GTSNPN and CDR2 SVGIG (reference sequence). Losses at the gene ends were 2 bases for V and 3 bases for J; bases not matched to a gene: 0. The CDR3 DNA sequence: TGTGCCTGGAGTACAGGGGGCTATAATTCACCCCTCCACTTT. Amino acids: CAWSTGGYNSPLHF.

The rearrangement links TRBV13 to TRBJ1-1; TRBD1 might be the D (5 bases). CDR3 size: 14 residues. Germline V gene data show CDR1 as PRHDT and CDR2 as FYEKMQ (reference sequence). Trimming stripped 1 base from V and 7 bases from J, with 13 bases between. The CDR3, as DNA: TGTGCCAGCAGCTTAGTACGGGGGGAGGATGAAGCTTTCTTT. Translating it yields CASSLVRGEDEAFF.

The rearrangement joins TRBV15 to TRBJ2-1; TRBD1 aligns across 10 bases. V shed 3 bases, J shed 5 bases, and the junction held 7 bases outside the gene matches. The CDR3 is made up of 16 amino acids. CDR1 and CDR2 from the germline V gene are LNHNV and YYDKDF (reference sequence). CDR3 nucleotides: TGTGCCACCAGCAGCACCGACAGGGGGCAACACAATGAGCAGTTCTTC. Its translation: CATSSTDRGQHNEQFF.

This rearrangement joins TRBV27 to TRBJ2-7, with 8 positions matching TRBD1. Germline V lookup: CDR1 MNHEY, CDR2 SMNVEV (reference sequence). The CDR3 has 15 amino acids. With 2 bases clipped from V and 7 bases from J, the junction kept 10 bases outside the gene matches. The CDR3 DNA reads as TGTGCCAGCAGTTTAAGTCAGGGGGCCTATCTGGAGCAGTACTTC. This codes for CASSLSQGAYLEQYF.

V is TRBV10-2 and J is TRBJ2-3; D remains unclear. Germline V gene data show CDR1 as WSHSY and CDR2 as SAAADI. The CDR3 loop spans 14 amino acids. Deletions cut 7 bases from V and 0 bases from J, with 11 bases between. The CDR3 here is CASTGITSTDTQYF. As DNA, the CDR3 is TGCGCCAGCACCGGAATTACTAGCACAGATACGCAGTATTTT.

The rearrangement links TRBV7-6 to TRBJ2-5; unclear D gene. The CDR3 consists of 14 residues. Trimming stripped 7 bases from V and 0 bases from J, with 12 bases between. CDR1 is SGHVS, CDR2 FNYEAQ, per germline. The DNA of the CDR3 is TGTGCCAGCACCTTTGACTGGGACCAAGAGACCCAGTACTTC. As protein: CASTFDWDQETQYF.

V usage is TRBV24-1 and J usage is TRBJ2-3; 12 bases are a match to TRBD2. Germline values: CDR1 KGHDR, CDR2 SFDVKD. Losses at the gene ends were 7 bases for V and 2 bases for J; bases not matched to a gene: 6. This CDR3 is 16 amino acids long. The CDR3: CATSPGTSGFTDTQYF. CDR3 sequence (DNA): TGTGCCACCAGCCCGGGGACTAGCGGGTTCACAGATACGCAGTATTTT.

The gene calls are TRBV20-1 and TRBJ2-5; 8 nucleotides line up with TRBD2. Germline lookup yields CDR1 DFQATT and CDR2 SNEGSKA (reference sequence). The CDR3 contains 13 residues. V lost 3 bases and J lost 3; bases outside the gene matches: 3. CDR3 sequence: CSASGREEETQYF. CDR3 nucleotides: TGCAGTGCTAGCGGGAGGGAAGAAGAGACCCAGTACTTC.

The rearrangement joins TRBV12-3 or TRBV12-4 to TRBJ2-7, with TRBD2 as a possible D gene (7 bases). The germline V and J ends were trimmed by 6 bases and 5 bases, with 20 bases remaining between them. The length of the CDR3 is 15 residues. The CDR3 reads CASSQMWGGRDEQYF. CDR3 coding DNA: TGTGCCAGCAGCCAGATGTGGGGGGGCAGGGACGAGCAGTACTTC.

As for this clonotype: A read error may produce the germline difference seen at one junction end. The chain combines TRBV20-1 with TRBJ2-3; D may correspond to TRBD1 or TRBD2 (5 bases each). This CDR3 has 14 residues. Germline V gene data show CDR1 as DFQATT and CDR2 as SNEGSKA (reference sequence). The CDR3 DNA reads TGCAGTGCTCGAGACGGGAACCAGGGAGATACGCAGTATTTT. Its protein is CSARDGNQGDTQYF.

V gene TRBV12-3 or TRBV12-4 combines with J gene TRBJ2-2; 9 positions agree with TRBD2. V gave up 9 bases and J gave up 7 bases; unmatched junction bases: 9. The CDR3 totals 14 residues. The DNA of the CDR3 is TGTGCCAGTCCGGTAGCGGGAGCTGGCGGGGAGCTGTTTTTT. It is translated as CASPVAGAGGELFF.

This clonotype is a singleton in its sample. The rearrangement uses TRBV4-1 and TRBJ2-1; either TRBD1 or TRBD2 may supply D (5 bases each). Germline V lookup: CDR1 MGHRA, CDR2 YSYEKL. The ends were cut back, 0 bases at V and 4 bases at J, with 16 bases in the middle. The CDR3 contains 17 residues. Here the CDR3 reads CASSQDSDGGTYNEQFF. CDR3 DNA sequence: TGCGCCAGCAGCCAAGATTCTGATGGGGGAACATACAATGAGCAGTTCTTC.

The J gene is TRBJ2-1, the V gene TRBV4-1; 9 bases fit TRBD1. Germline loops: CDR1 MGHRA, CDR2 YSYEKL. J lost 6 bases, V lost 0 bases, and 15 bases had no gene match. The CDR3 has 19 residues. CDR3: CASSQDYLGGTGSFNEQFF. In nucleotides, the CDR3 is TGCGCCAGCAGCCAAGATTATCTAGGGGGGACAGGGAGCTTCAATGAGCAGTTCTTC.

The CDR3 sequence is CASSSPRRTFSNFTYEQYF. CDR3 nucleotide sequence: TGTGCCAGCAGCTCCCCAAGGAGGACATTTTCTAACTTTACCTACGAGCAGTACTTC. The J gene is TRBJ2-7, the V gene TRBV11-2, with D perhaps given as TRBD1 or TRBD2 (5 bases each). Germline lookup yields CDR1 SGHAT and CDR2 FQNNGV. V was shortened by 4 bases and J by 2 bases, with 27 bases between the two germline ends. CDR3 length equals 19 residues. Combining the CDR3 with reference TRBV11-2 and TRBJ2-7 gives the whole variable domain EAGVAQSPRYKIIEKRQSVAFWCNPISGHATLYWYQQILGQGPKLLIQFQNNGVVDDSQLPKDRFSAERLKGVDSTLKIQPAKLEDSAVYLCASSSPRRTFSNFTYEQYFGPGTRLTVT.

The chain combines TRBV4-1 with TRBJ1-1; no reliable D call. The V gene's germline CDR1 is MGHRA and CDR2 YSYEKL. The CDR3 runs 14 residues. The V end was cut by 4 bases, the J end by 0 bases, with 9 bases between. The CDR3 region has the DNA TGCGCCAGCAGCCGAGACATGGTGAACACTGAAGCTTTCTTT. This translates into CASSRDMVNTEAFF.

V usage is TRBV12-3 or TRBV12-4 and J usage is TRBJ1-1, with 7 bases identical to TRBD1. The CDR3 covers 16 residues. V shed 3 bases, J shed 3 bases, and the junction held 10 bases outside the gene matches. The DNA of the CDR3 is TGTGCCAGCAGTTTGTTCAGGGGGAAGTCAGACACTGAAGCTTTCTTT. Amino acid sequence: CASSLFRGKSDTEAFF.

The chain is built from TRBV30 and TRBJ2-1; 13 bases align to TRBD2. Trimming at V came to 3 bases and at J to 2 bases, leaving 4 bases not matched to a gene. Germline assignment: CDR1 GTSNPN and CDR2 SVGIG (reference sequence). The CDR3 is made up of 16 amino acids. CDR3 region: CAWRGTSGITYNEQFF. The CDR3 region has the DNA TGTGCCTGGAGGGGGACTAGCGGGATCACCTACAATGAGCAGTTCTTC. The entire variable domain, with the rest obtained from reference TRBV30 and TRBJ2-1, is as follows: SQTIHQWPATLVQPVGSPLSLECTVEGTSNPNLYWYRQAAGRGLQLLFYSVGIGQISSEVPQNLSASRPQDRQFILSSKKLLLSDSGFYLCAWRGTSGITYNEQFFGPGTRLTVL.

V is TRBV5-6 and J is TRBJ2-1, with D hard to call. Looked up from germline, CDR1 is SGHDT and CDR2 is YYEEEE. The V gene lost 1 base and the J gene lost 8 bases, with 10 bases spanning the gap. The CDR3 spans 13 residues. This CDR3 reads CASSLSQSHEQFF. CDR3 DNA sequence: TGTGCCAGCAGCTTGTCACAGTCCCATGAGCAGTTCTTC.

The chain recombines TRBV19 with TRBJ1-1, with 7 bases matching TRBD1. After removal of 5 bases from V and 1 base from J, the junction contained 1 base not matched to a gene. From germline, CDR1 is LNHDA and CDR2 SQIVND (reference sequence). CDR3 length: 13 amino acids. The chain's CDR3 is CASSRQGNTEAFF. DNA of the CDR3: TGTGCCAGTAGTCGACAGGGGAACACTGAAGCTTTCTTT.

V and J are TRBV6-1 and TRBJ1-2; weak D call: TRBD1 (5 bases). Germline V CDR1 and CDR2: MNHNS, SASEGT. V shed 6 bases and J shed 0 bases, with 17 bases lying between them. CDR3 length: 16 amino acids. CDR3 sequence reads: CASRDMVGGANYGYTF. CDR3 coding DNA: TGTGCCAGCAGAGACATGGTGGGGGGAGCTAACTATGGCTACACCTTC.

The chain couples TRBV7-9 to TRBJ2-1; D perhaps matches TRBD2 (7 bases). This CDR3 is 15 amino acids long. The germline V gene encodes CDR1 SEHNR and CDR2 FQNEAQ (reference sequence). V dropped 0 bases and J dropped 7 bases, with 13 bases sitting between them. CDR3 in amino acids: CASSLASGGWNEQFF. In DNA, the CDR3 is TGTGCCAGCAGCTTAGCTTCGGGGGGCTGGAATGAGCAGTTCTTC.

The chain carries TRBV4-2 and TRBJ2-2; TRBD1 matches 7 bases. The CDR3 totals 17 residues. Trimming at V came to 0 bases and at J to 4 bases, leaving 8 bases not matched to a gene. The germline V gene encodes CDR1 LGHNA and CDR2 YNFKEQ. CDR3 nucleotides: TGTGCCAGCAGCCAAGAGTGGGGACAGACCGTCACCGGGGAGCTGTTTTTT. Residues: CASSQEWGQTVTGELFF.

The chain carries TRBV3-1 and TRBJ2-1; 14 bases align to TRBD2. After removal of 2 bases from V and 8 bases from J, the junction contained 8 bases not matched to a gene. This CDR3 has 17 amino acids. Germline-derived CDR1 and CDR2 are LGHDT and YNNKEL (reference sequence). The CDR3 spells CASSQRLAGGPEHEQFF. The DNA of the CDR3 is TGTGCCAGCAGCCAAAGACTAGCGGGGGGGCCCGAGCATGAGCAGTTCTTC.

The chain couples TRBV12-5 to TRBJ2-1, with D possibly being TRBD2 (5 bases). Germline V gene lookup returns CDR1 LGHNT and CDR2 FRNRAP. V shed 5 bases and J shed 3 bases, with 17 bases lying between them. The CDR3 length is 16 residues. The CDR3 DNA sequence: TGTGCTAGTGGTCCAGACACCGACGACTACTACAATGAGCAGTTCTTC. Protein: CASGPDTDDYYNEQFF. Together with reference TRBV12-5 and TRBJ2-1, the CDR3 gives the full variable domain: DARVTQTPRHKVTEMGQEVTMRCQPILGHNTVFWYRQTMMQGLELLAYFRNRAPLDDSGMPKDRFSAEMPDATLATLKIQPSEPRDSAVYFCASGPDTDDYYNEQFFGPGTRLTVL.

V is TRBV7-3 and J is TRBJ2-1, with D possibly TRBD2 on 5 matching bases. Per germline, CDR1 SGHTA and CDR2 FQGTGA. The V end lost 1 base, the J end lost 7 bases, and 14 bases lay between the germline ends. The CDR3 has 15 residues. CDR3 residues: CASSLIGSGTNEQFF. The CDR3 coding sequence is TGTGCCAGCAGCTTAATTGGGAGCGGTACGAATGAGCAGTTCTTC.

The V and J genes are TRBV10-1 and TRBJ2-7; D unclear. This CDR3 has 14 amino acids. V was cut by 2 bases and J by 6 bases, with 14 bases left in between. Germline CDR1 and CDR2: WNHNN and SYGVQD (reference sequence). The CDR3 reads CASSETRSASEQYF. The CDR3 nucleotides are TGCGCCAGCAGTGAGACCAGGTCTGCGAGCGAGCAGTACTTC.

This chain connects TRBV12-3 or TRBV12-4 to TRBJ1-4, with 9 bases lining up with TRBD1. This CDR3 has 14 amino acids. Trimming cost V 6 bases and J 8 bases; bases outside gene matches: 7. In nucleotides, the CDR3 is TGTGCCAGCAGCCAGACAGGGGGAGAGGAAAAACTGTTTTTT. It encodes CASSQTGGEEKLFF.